The present TCR beta chain was sequenced within a study of cytomegalovirus exposure and HLA in healthy donors (dated by TCRdb to about 2017). Looking at the study overall: An earlier analysis of more than 550 of the donors reported about 260 Gb of sequence data and roughly 120 million unique TCR beta sequences obtained from about 179 million T cells. A later genetic analysis took genome-wide SNP genotypes for 398 of the 666 donors and used that subset as a discovery cohort. In addition to the first cohort of several hundred subjects, a separate validation cohort of around 110 different subjects was used. In an earlier analysis of 587 of the donors, high-throughput TCR beta sequencing was used to judge whether each TCR beta V gene segment behaved as functional or pseudogenic. The genetic ancestry cluster associated with self-reported Caucasian donors included about 81% of the 398 genotyped donors. Rather than using new phenotypic data, the later analysis identified candidate immune exposures from TCR beta sequences and from how often those sequences occurred across donors. Alongside the repertoire data, information on donor age, sex, ethnicity and CMV serostatus was compiled. Across approximately 400 genotyped donors of the cohort, an average of roughly 250,000 unique TCR beta nucleotide sequences per donor were sequenced, and 15% to 20% of those sequences were non-productive. The number of typed donors differed by locus: about 620-640 for A, B, C, DRB1 and DQB1; some 540 for DQA1; 606 for DPA1; and around 450 for DPB1. Every discovery cohort repertoire had been produced on one sequencing platform. A later analysis re-analyzed previously published TCR beta repertoires from roughly 690 donors and added high-resolution HLA genotyping to study TCR occurrence patterns. Using immunosequencing, the study profiled T cell repertoires from about 650 subjects and related those repertoires to cytomegalovirus serostatus. The aim of the study was to test whether cataloging public T cell receptors could identify signatures of past pathogen exposure. HLA typing included class I and class II loci at four-digit resolution. Roughly five DR-DQ haplotypes were treated as single units for association and clustering because of strong linkage in the cohort. To predict cytomegalovirus infection status, the study brought together high-throughput TCR immunosequencing, statistical association of individual TCRs with disease status, and machine learning. Roughly 320 gigabases of sequencing data and approximately 92 million unique TCR sequences made up an early release that covered approximately 650 HLA-typed donors. Here is what the overall study found, with its caveats: A few of the identified cytomegalovirus-associated TCR beta chains were confirmed in vitro to be specific for cytomegalovirus antigens. The sequencing pipeline was judged likely to have produced a cluster of highly shared sequence variants as a technical artifact. In a later analysis, HLA-associated TCR beta chains were found to be more clonally expanded and to have lower generation probabilities than equally common non-associated chains. According to a later analysis, most CMV-associated TCR beta chains appeared to be HLA-restricted, and the HLA associations seemed to be driven largely by CMV exposure. Only TCR beta chains were sequenced in this cohort, and the absence of alpha or paired-chain data limited detectable features. Linkage disequilibrium might explain the correlated functional status among segregating V segments, but an unknown experimental factor could not be excluded. When HLA alleles, especially DR and DQ, strongly co-occurred, attributing TCR associations to individual alleles was difficult. An association between a missense DCLRE1C variant and V-gene and J-gene trimming of TCR beta chains was found in a later genetic analysis and replicated in an independent cohort. In both the original and validation cohorts, the classifier was reported to diagnose cytomegalovirus status with high specificity and sensitivity. The 87-base-pair reads could not distinguish some IMGT-functional V segments, including TRBV6-2 and TRBV6-3, so those segments were excluded. According to a later genetic analysis, donors in an Asian-associated ancestry cluster had fewer N-insertions in productive TCRs than the roughly 670-donor mean. Because some donors lacked HLA typing at each locus, the association tests relied only on the typed subset. In an earlier analysis of 587 of the donors, most TCR beta V segments appeared in productive rearrangements about 90% or about 30% of the time, broadly matching IMGT annotations. For the cohort, immune exposure information was limited to CMV serostatus. A further reported finding was that TCR beta sequences accurately predicted the HLA-A and HLA-B alleles for most subjects in the first cohort. A later analysis associated 16,951 TCR beta sequences with specific HLA alleles at a false discovery rate of 0.05. The study listed approximately 150 TCR beta chains as associated with cytomegalovirus. According to the authors, the approach could potentially be generalized to other disease states and immunological phenotypes. Most TCR sequences were seen in very few donors, while some public TCRs were found in many individuals. In a later analysis, several top co-occurrence clusters were reported to appear linked to parvovirus B19, influenza, CMV and Epstein-Barr virus. Because counts were too low, more than 15 rarely observed V segments, including chromosome 9 orphons, were excluded from the earlier analysis of 500 to 700 of the donors. A later analysis found that TCR association rates varied across HLA loci, with DRB1 alleles showing the most associated TCRs and HLA-C alleles the fewest. The presence/absence analyses assumed that sequencing depth was roughly uniform across donors, and that assumption may not be true.

The cohort consisted of 666 healthy bone marrow donors. At the time of sampling, every cohort member was nominally healthy, though immune exposures that went unrecorded were likely present. The donor tested CMV seropositive, placing the donor among the 289 seropositive members of the cohort. Every donor gave a peripheral blood sample, and the peripheral blood mononuclear cells from that sample were used for TCR beta sequencing. The Qiagen DNeasy Blood Extraction Kit was used to extract genomic DNA from the blood cell samples. Library generation was performed with the immunoSEQ multiplex PCR assay. For the multiplex PCR, a mixture combining 60 forward primers for TCR Vbeta segments and 13 reverse primers for TCR Jbeta segments was used. The CDR3 region of rearranged TCR beta genes was amplified from genomic DNA by a multiplex PCR assay. The Illumina HiSeq System was used to sequence the amplified TCR beta libraries as 87-base-pair reads. Per the original workflow: In a later analysis, roughly 80 million unique TCR beta chains were counted across the 650 to 750 repertoires, and approximately 11 million of these chains were shared by at least two donors. A nearest-neighbor algorithm error-corrected the raw reads and collapsed the reads into unique sequences, merging closely related sequences to remove PCR and sequencing errors. V, D and J gene segments were assigned by aligning CDR3 sequences to IMGT reference sequences. For a sequence to be retained, at least a six-nucleotide match to both a V gene segment and a J gene segment was required. A rearrangement counted as productive if the CDR3 had no stop codons and remained in frame with V and J, and every other rearrangement counted as non-productive. CDR3 was defined by IMGT convention, running from the second conserved V-encoded cysteine to the conserved J-encoded phenylalanine. The earlier analysis of a few hundred of the donors excluded any sequence lacking an unambiguous match to a single V gene segment. In an earlier analysis of roughly 600 of the donors, a V segment was called functional when productive rearrangements were above 56.7%, and segregating when the standard deviation between donors exceeded 5%. A statistical classification framework was developed to diagnose cytomegalovirus status using the catalog of TCR beta chain sequences. A later analysis assigned V and J genes by comparing TCR nucleotide sequences with IMGT/GENE-DB human TR gene sequences. In a later analysis, CDR3 sequences and most-parsimonious VDJ recombination scenarios were assigned using the TCRdist pipeline. In a later analysis, each TCR beta chain was defined by its CDR3 amino acid sequence together with its V-gene family, and reads lacking a unique V-gene family were excluded. As a way to deal with suspected cross-contamination and a sequencing artifact, a later analysis dropped 500 to 700 nucleotide sequences that were highly shared and had low generation probability. In a later analysis, a clonal expansion index for each public chain was calculated from normalized within-repertoire ranks of inferred template counts. Generation probabilities in a later analysis came from a VDJ recombination model fitted to out-of-frame rearrangements, and those results were checked against IGoR. In a later analysis, TCR-TCR, TCR-HLA and TCR-CMV co-occurrence was scored with hypergeometric tests, and a repertoire-size bias correction was applied to TCR pairs. A later analysis estimated false discovery rates by permuting HLA or CMV assignments 20 times. In a later analysis, co-occurring TCRs were grouped using DBSCAN, with TCRdist sequence similarity added in when clustering inside HLA-allele-positive subsets. Repertoires with fewer than 30,000 or more than 120,000 public chains were left out of co-occurrence clustering, as were four to six repertoires with anomalous nucleotide sharing. TCRdb carries this immuneACCESS record with in-frame sequences only. Its versions omit some clonotypes, under half of them owing to an unresolved V gene in the studies checked, with the rest unexplained. The DNA was the basis for D and trimming; V, J and clone size are from that table. The sample profile shows about 120,000 clones; 10% of them were found once. The ten largest clones take up 4.5% to 5% of the sample.

The CDR1 and CDR2 encoded by the germline V gene (reference sequence) are LNHNV and YYDKDF. The CDR3, cysteine through phenylalanine, is 14 amino acids long. The kept DNA is CDR3 alone, 42 bases in frame from the first base. V gives up 1 base and J gives up 10 bases, and the segment between their germline ends measures 16 bases. This clone was seen only a few times. The specificity of this receptor is unknown. Within one base of it there is no much larger clone, and no base qualities were kept. Sequenced input: PBMCs. This receptor was identified in a young woman in good health and CMV-seropositive. The receptor chain draws on TRBV15 and TRBJ1-1; TRBD1 is possibly the D segment (6 matching bases). The CDR3 loop reads CATSRGPLRQAAFF. The nucleotides are TGTGCCACCAGCAGAGGTCCGCTCCGACAGGCAGCTTTCTTT. The entire variable domain, with the stretches around the CDR3 drawn from the reference TRBV15 and TRBJ1-1 proteins, is DAMVIQNPRYQVTQFGKPVTLSCSQTLNHNVMYWYQQKSSQAPKLLFHYYDKDFNNEADTPDNFQSRRPNTSFCFLDIRSPGLGDTAMYLCATSRGPLRQAAFFGQGTRLTVV.